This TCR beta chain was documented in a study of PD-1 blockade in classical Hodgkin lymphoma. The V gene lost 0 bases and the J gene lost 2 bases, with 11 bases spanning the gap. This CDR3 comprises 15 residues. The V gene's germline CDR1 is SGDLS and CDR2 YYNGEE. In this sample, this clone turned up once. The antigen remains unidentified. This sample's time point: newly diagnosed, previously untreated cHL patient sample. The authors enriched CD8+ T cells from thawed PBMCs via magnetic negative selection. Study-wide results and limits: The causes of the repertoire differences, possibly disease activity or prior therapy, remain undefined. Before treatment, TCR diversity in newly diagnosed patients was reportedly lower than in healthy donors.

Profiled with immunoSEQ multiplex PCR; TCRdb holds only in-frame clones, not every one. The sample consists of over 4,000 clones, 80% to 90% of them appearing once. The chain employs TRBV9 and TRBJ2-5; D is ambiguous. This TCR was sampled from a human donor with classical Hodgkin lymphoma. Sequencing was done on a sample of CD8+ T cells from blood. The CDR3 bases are TGTGCCAGCAGCGTAGACACTGCTAATCAAGAGACCCAGTACTTC. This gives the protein CASSVDTANQETQYF.